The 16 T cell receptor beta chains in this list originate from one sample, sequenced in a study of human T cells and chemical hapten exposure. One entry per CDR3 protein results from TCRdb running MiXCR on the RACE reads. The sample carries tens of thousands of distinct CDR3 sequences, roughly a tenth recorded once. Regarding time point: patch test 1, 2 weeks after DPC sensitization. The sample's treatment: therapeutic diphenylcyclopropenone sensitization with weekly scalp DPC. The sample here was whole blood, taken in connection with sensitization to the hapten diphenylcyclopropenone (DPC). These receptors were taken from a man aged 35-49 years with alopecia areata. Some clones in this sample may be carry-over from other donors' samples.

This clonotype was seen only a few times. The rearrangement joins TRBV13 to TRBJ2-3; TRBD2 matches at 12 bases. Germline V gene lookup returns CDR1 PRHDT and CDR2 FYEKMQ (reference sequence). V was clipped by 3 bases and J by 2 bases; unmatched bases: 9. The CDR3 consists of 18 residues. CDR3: CASSFQASGRAFTDTQYF. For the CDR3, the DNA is TGTGCCAGCAGCTTTCAGGCTAGCGGGAGGGCTTTCACAGATACGCAGTATTTT.

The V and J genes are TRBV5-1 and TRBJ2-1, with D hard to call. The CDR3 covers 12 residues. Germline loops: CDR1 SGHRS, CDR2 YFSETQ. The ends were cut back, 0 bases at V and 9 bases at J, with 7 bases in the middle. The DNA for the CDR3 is TGCGCCAGCAGCTTGGAAGAGAGTGAGCAGTTCTTC. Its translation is CASSLEESEQFF. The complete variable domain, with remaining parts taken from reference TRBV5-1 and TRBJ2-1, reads KAGVTQTPRYLIKTRGQQVTLSCSPISGHRSVSWYQQTPGQGLQFLFEYFSETQRNKGNFPGRFSGRQFSNSRSEMNVSTLELGDSALYLCASSLEESEQFFGPGTRLTVL.

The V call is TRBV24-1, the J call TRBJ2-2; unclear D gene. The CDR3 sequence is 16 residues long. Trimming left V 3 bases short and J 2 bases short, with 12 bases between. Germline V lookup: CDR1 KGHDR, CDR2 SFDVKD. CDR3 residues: CATSDQPDGNTGELFF. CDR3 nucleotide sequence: TGTGCCACCAGTGATCAACCGGACGGTAACACCGGGGAGCTGTTTTTT.

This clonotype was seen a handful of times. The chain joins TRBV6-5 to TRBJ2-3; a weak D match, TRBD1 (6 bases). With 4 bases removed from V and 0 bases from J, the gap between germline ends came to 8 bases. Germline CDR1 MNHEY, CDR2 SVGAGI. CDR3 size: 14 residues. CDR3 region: CASSSGQSTDTQYF. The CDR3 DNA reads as TGTGCCAGCAGTTCCGGACAGAGCACAGATACGCAGTATTTT.

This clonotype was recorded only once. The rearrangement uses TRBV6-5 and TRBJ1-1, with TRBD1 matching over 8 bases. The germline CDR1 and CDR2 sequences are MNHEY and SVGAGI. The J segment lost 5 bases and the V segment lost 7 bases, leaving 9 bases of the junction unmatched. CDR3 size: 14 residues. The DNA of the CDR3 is TGTGCCAGCACCTCCGGACAGGGCGGGACTGAAGCTTTCTTT. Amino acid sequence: CASTSGQGGTEAFF.

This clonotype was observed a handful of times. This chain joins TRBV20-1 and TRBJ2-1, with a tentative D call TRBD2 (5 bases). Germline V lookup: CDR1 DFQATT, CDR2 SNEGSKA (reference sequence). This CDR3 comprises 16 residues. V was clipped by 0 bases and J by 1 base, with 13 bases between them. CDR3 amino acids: CSAREGLYPSYNEQFF. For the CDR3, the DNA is TGCAGTGCTAGAGAAGGACTCTACCCTTCCTACAATGAGCAGTTCTTC.

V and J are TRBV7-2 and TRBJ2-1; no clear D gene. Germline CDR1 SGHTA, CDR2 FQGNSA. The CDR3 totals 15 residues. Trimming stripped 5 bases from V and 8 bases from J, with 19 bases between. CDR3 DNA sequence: TGTGCCAGCAGCGCCCGGGCTAGTCAAGCCTATGAGCAGTTCTTC. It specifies CASSARASQAYEQFF.

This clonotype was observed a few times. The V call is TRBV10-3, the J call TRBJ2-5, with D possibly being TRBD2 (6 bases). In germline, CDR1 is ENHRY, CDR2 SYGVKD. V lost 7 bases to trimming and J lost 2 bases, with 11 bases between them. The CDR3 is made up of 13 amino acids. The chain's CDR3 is CAIKEGLQETQYF. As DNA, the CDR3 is TGTGCCATCAAAGAGGGACTGCAAGAGACCCAGTACTTC.

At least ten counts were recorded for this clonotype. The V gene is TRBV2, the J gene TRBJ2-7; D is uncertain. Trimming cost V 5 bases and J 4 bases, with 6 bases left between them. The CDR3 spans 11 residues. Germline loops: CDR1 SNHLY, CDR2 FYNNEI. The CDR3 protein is CASSPLYEQYV. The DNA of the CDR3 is TGTGCCAGCAGTCCCTTATACGAGCAGTACGTC.

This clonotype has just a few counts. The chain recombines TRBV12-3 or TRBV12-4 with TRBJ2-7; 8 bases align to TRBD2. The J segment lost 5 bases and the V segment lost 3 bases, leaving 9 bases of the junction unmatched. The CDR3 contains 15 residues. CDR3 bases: TGTGCCAGCAGTTTCAGCGGGAGCCGGTTTGACGAGCAGTACTTC. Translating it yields CASSFSGSRFDEQYF.

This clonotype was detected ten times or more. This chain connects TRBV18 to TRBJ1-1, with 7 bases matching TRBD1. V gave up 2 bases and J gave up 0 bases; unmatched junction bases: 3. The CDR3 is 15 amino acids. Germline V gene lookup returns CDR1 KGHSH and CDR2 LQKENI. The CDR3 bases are TGTGCCAGCTCACCAGGGACAGCCATGAACACTGAAGCTTTCTTT. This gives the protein CASSPGTAMNTEAFF.

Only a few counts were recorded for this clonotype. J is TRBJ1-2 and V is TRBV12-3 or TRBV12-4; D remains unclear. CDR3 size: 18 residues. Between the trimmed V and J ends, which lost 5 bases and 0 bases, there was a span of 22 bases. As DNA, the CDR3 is TGTGCCAGCAGTAAATGGTCGGATCAAGGCCGAACTAACTATGGCTACACCTTC. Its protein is CASSKWSDQGRTNYGYTF.

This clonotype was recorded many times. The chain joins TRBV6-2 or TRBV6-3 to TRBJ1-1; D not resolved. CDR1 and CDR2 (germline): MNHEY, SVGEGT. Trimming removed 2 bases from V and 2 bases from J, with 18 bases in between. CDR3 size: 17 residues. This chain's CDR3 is CASSYRGIFTVNTEAFF. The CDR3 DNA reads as TGTGCCAGCAGTTACCGGGGTATTTTTACAGTCAACACTGAAGCTTTCTTT.

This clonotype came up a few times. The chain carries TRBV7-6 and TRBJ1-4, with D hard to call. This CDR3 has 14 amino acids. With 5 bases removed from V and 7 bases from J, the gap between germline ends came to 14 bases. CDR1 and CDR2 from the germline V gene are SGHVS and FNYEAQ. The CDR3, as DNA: TGTGCCAGCAGCCCTACCCAAGGGATTGAAAAACTGTTTTTT. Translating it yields CASSPTQGIEKLFF.

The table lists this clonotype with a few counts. CDR3 coding DNA: TGTGCCAGCAGGGGACCATCCTCGGGGGATGTCCAGTACTTC. Translated, it gives CASRGPSSGDVQYF. This chain links TRBV2 with TRBJ2-5; possible D gene TRBD2, 6 bases. The CDR3 is 14 residues long. The germline V and J ends were trimmed by 6 bases and 10 bases, with 21 bases remaining between them. CDR1 and CDR2 (germline): SNHLY, FYNNEI. Using reference TRBV2 and TRBJ2-5 for the parts outside the CDR3, the full variable domain is EPEVTQTPSHQVTQMGQEVILRCVPISNHLYFYWYRQILGQKVEFLVSFYNNEISEKSEIFDDQFSVERPDGSNFTLKIRSTKLEDSAMYFCASRGPSSGDVQYFGPGTRLLVL.

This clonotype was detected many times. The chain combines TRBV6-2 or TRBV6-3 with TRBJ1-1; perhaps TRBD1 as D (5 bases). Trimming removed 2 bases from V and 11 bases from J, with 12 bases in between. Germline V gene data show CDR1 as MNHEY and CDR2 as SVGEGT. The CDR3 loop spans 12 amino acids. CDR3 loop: CASSYGGLAAFF. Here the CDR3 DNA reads TGTGCCAGCAGTTACGGGGGTCTAGCGGCTTTCTTT.